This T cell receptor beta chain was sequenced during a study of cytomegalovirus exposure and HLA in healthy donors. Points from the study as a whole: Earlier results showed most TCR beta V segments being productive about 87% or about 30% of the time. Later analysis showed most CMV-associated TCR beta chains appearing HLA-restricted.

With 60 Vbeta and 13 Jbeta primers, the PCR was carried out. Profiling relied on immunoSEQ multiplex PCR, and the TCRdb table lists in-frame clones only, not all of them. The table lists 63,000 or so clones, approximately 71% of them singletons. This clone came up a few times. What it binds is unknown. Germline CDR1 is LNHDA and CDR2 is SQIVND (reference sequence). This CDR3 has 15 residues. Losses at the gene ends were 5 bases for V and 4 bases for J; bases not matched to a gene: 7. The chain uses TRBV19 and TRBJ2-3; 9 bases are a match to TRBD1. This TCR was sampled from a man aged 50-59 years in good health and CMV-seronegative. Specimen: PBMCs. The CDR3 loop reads CASSSGQGIADTQYF. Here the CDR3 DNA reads TGTGCCAGTAGTTCGGGACAGGGCATAGCAGATACGCAGTATTTT.